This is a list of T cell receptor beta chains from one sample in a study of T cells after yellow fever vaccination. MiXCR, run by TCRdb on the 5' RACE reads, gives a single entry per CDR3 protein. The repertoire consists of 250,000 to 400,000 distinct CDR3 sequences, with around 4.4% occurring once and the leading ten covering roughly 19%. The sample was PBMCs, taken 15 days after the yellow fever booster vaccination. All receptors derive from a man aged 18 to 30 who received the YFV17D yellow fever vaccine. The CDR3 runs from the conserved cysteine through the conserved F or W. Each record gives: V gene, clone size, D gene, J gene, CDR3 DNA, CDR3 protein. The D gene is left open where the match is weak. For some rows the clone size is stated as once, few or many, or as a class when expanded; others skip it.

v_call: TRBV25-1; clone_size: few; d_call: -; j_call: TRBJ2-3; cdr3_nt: TGTGCCAGCAGTGAATTAGGAGGGGGACGGGATACGCAGTATTTT; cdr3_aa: CASSELGGGRDTQYF
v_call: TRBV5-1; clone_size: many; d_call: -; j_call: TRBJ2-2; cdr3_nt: TGCGCCAGCAGCTTGGACGGACCTAACACCGGGGAGCTGTTTTTT; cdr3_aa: CASSLDGPNTGELFF
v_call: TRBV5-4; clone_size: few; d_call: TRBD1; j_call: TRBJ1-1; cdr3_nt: TGTGCCAGCAGCTTGGTAACAGGGGAGATGACTGAAGCTTTCTTT; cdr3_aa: CASSLVTGEMTEAFF
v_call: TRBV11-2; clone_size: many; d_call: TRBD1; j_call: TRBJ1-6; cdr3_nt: TGTGCCAGCGGGACAGGGGTTGCCTCACCCCTCCACTTT; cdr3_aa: CASGTGVASPLHF
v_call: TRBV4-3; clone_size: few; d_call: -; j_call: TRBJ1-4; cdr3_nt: TGCGCCAGCAGCCAAGCACAGGGTGGAGATGAAAAACTGTTTTTT; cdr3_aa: CASSQAQGGDEKLFF
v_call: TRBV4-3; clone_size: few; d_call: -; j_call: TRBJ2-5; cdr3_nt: TGCGCCAGCAGCCAAGACGGGGACGAGACCCAGTACTTC; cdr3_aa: CASSQDGDETQYF
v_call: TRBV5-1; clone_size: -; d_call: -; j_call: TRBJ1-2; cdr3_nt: TGCGCCAGCAGCGCCTACCTCGCCCTTTATGGCTACACCTTC; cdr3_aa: CASSAYLALYGYTF
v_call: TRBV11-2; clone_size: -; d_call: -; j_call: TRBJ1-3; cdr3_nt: TGTGCCAGCAGCTTAGTGGGGGGGGTGACGACTGGAAACACCATATATTTT; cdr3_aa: CASSLVGGVTTGNTIYF
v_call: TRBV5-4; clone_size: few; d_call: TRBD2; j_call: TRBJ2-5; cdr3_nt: TGTGCCAGCAGCATCACGGGAGGGACCCAGTACTTC; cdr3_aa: CASSITGGTQYF
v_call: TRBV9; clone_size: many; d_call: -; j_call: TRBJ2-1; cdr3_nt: TGTGCCAGCAGCTTAGGGGAGGGGGCCTCGTACAATGAGCAGTTCTTC; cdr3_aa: CASSLGEGASYNEQFF
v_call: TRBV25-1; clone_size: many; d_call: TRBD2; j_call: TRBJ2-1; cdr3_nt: TGTGCCAGCAGTGAGGGAACTAGCGCTTCGGTGGACAATGAGCAGTTCTTC; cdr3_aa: CASSEGTSASVDNEQFF
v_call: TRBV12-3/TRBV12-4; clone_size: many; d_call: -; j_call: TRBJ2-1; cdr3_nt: TGTGCCAGCAGCCTACGATCCACGCCCTCTGAGCAGTTCTTC; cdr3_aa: CASSLRSTPSEQFF
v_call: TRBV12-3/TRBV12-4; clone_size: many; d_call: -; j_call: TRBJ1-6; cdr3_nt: TGTGCCAGCAGTTTAGGCAGGGAGAATTCACCCCTCCACTTT; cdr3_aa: CASSLGRENSPLHF
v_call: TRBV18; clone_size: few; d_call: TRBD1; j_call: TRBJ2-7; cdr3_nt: TGTGCCAGCTCACCCCCCGGACAGGGGAGTCAGTACTTC; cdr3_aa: CASSPPGQGSQYF
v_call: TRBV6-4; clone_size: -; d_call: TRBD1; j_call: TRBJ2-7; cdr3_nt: TGTGCCAGCGGGGGGACAGGGATGAGCGAGCAGTACTTC; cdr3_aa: CASGGTGMSEQYF
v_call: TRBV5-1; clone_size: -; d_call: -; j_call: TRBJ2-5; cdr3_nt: TGCGCCAGCAGCCCTGGAGGCTCAGGGGAGACCCAGTACTTC; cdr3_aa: CASSPGGSGETQYF
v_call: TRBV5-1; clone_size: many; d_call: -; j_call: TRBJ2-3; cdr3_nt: TGCGCCAGCAGCTCAAAGGGGAACACAGATACGCAGTATTTT; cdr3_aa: CASSSKGNTDTQYF
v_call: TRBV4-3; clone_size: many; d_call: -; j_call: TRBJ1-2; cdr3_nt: TGCGCCAGCAGCCAAGGTCCCGGACAGCATTATGGCTACACCTTC; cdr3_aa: CASSQGPGQHYGYTF
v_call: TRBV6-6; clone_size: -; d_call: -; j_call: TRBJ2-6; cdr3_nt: TGTGCCAGCAGGAAACTTGGGAGCTCTGGGGCCAACGTCCTGACTTTC; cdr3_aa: CASRKLGSSGANVLTF
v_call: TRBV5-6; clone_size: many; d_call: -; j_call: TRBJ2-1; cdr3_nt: TGTGCCAGCAGCTTCGGGACAACTGACTACAATGAGCAGTTCTTC; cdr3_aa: CASSFGTTDYNEQFF
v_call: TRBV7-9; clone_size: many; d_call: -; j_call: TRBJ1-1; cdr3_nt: TGTGCCAGCAGCCCATCCCTCCGGCGGGGGCGGGTCACTGAAGCTTTCTTT; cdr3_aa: CASSPSLRRGRVTEAFF
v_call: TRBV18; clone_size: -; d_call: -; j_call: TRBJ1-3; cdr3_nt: TGTGCCAGCTCACCCCGGCAGGACTCTGGAAACACCATATATTTT; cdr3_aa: CASSPRQDSGNTIYF
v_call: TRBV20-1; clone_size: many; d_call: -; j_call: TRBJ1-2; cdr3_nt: TGCAGTGCTACCATAAGACAGGCCTATGGCTACACCTTC; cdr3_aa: CSATIRQAYGYTF
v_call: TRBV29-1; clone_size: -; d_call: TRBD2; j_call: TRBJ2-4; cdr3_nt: TGCAGCGCTAGGACTAGCGGGGGGGCTCTGACCAAAAACATTCAGTACTTC; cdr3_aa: CSARTSGGALTKNIQYF
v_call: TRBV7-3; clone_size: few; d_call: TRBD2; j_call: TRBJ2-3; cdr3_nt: TGTGCCAGCAGCTCGGGCTTAGCGGGACTGGGAGATACGCAGTATTTT; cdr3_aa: CASSSGLAGLGDTQYF
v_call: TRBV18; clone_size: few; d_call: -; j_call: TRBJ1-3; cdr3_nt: TGTGCCAGCTCAGCGACAGACGGAAACACCATATATTTT; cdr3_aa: CASSATDGNTIYF
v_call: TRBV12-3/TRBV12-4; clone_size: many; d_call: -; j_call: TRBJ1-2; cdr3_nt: TGTGCCAGCAGTGTAATGCCCACGAGGGGGAATACCTTC; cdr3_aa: CASSVMPTRGNTF